This T cell receptor beta chain was identified during a study of CD8+CD57+ T cells in acquired aplastic anemia. About the research overall: Roughly 3 ug was the average amount of DNA from sorted CD4+ and CD8+ cells.

Genomic DNA templated the TCR beta VDJ and CDR3 profiling. MiXCR was run by TCRdb on the reads, yielding one entry per CDR3 protein. Of 150,000 to 180,000 distinct CDR3 sequences detected, just over 50% appear once; the ten largest clones hold 9.5% to 15%. Patients sequenced had flow cytometry evidence of CD8+CD57+ cell expansion. When blood sampling took place, the patients had received no therapy. With regard to this clonotype: A junction boundary mismatches the germline segment, possibly from a read error.

This CDR3 spans 14 amino acids. Per the germline V gene, CDR1 is SGHRS and CDR2 is YFSETQ. The clonotype was recovered from a human donor with aplastic anemia. The chain is built from TRBV5-1 and TRBJ1-1, with D unclear. Sequenced material: sorted CD4+, CD8+, or CD8+CD57+ T cells (not recorded which) from PBMCs. The CDR3 region has the DNA TGCGCCAGCGGCTTGGGGTCCCTTCGCCCTGAAGCTTTCTTT. Translation gives CASGLGSLRPEAFF.